The next 20 T cell receptor beta chains were all read from a single sample in a study of Graves' ophthalmopathy and Graves' hyperthyroidism. Amplification of the TCR beta CDR3 regions used RNA transcripts (as template). First-round RT-PCR used HTBI primers; second-round multiplex PCR followed. TCRdb redid the calling of the multiplex PCR reads with MiXCR, one entry per CDR3 protein. This table has 24,000 or so distinct CDR3 sequences, 48% appearing once. Sequences were obtained from peripheral blood. All receptors derive from an adult woman with stable Graves' hyperthyroidism.

The chain joins TRBV20-1 to TRBJ2-7, with D possibly matching TRBD2 (5 bases). CDR1 is DFQATT, CDR2 SNEGSKA, per germline (reference sequence). The V end lost 3 bases, the J end lost 4 bases, and 13 bases lay between the germline ends. The CDR3 has 13 residues. The CDR3 bases are TGCAGTGCTAGCAGCGGAATCGATTACGAGCAGTACTTC. Amino acids: CSASSGIDYEQYF.

The genes are TRBV9 and TRBJ1-5, with no clear D. The CDR3 extends over 11 amino acids. Trimming stripped 0 bases from V and 11 bases from J, with 6 bases between. Germline V gives CDR1 SGDLS, CDR2 YYNGEE. CDR3 nucleotides: TGTGCCAGCAGCGTAGGAGAGACCCAGCATTTT. Translated: CASSVGETQHF.

The chain is built from TRBV7-3 and TRBJ2-3; no firm D call. This CDR3 has 14 residues. The germline V gene encodes CDR1 SGHTA and CDR2 FQGTGA. Trimming took off 0 bases at V and 4 bases at J, with 8 bases between the two ends. This CDR3 is CASSLTRSSDTQYF. The CDR3 region has the DNA TGTGCCAGCAGCTTAACGCGAAGTTCAGATACGCAGTATTTT.

The sample holds a few counts of this clonotype. Relative to the germline gene, one junction end is altered; a read error may explain this. V is TRBV29-1 and J is TRBJ2-7, with D possibly TRBD1 on 6 matching bases. The CDR3 loop spans 11 amino acids. Looked up from germline, CDR1 is SQVTM and CDR2 is ANQGSEA. CDR3 sequence reads: CSVGQSHEQHF. DNA of the CDR3: TGCAGCGTCGGACAGTCCCACGAGCAGCACTTC.

The chain links TRBV9 to TRBJ2-1; D gene uncertain. Trimming removed 0 bases from V and 2 bases from J, with 9 bases in between. The CDR3 length is 15 residues. Germline values: CDR1 SGDLS, CDR2 YYNGEE. The CDR3 bases are TGTGCCAGCAGCGTAGCTTTGGCGACCTACAATGAGCAGTTCTTC. Protein product: CASSVALATYNEQFF.

The chain recombines TRBV20-1 with TRBJ1-2, with D maybe TRBD1 (5 bases). CDR1 DFQATT and CDR2 SNEGSKA come from the germline V gene (reference sequence). The CDR3 loop spans 12 amino acids. V dropped 3 bases and J dropped 5 bases, with 10 bases sitting between them. CDR3: CSASGAGYGYTF. CDR3 DNA sequence: TGCAGTGCTAGTGGGGCAGGGTATGGCTACACCTTC.

This chain links TRBV20-1 with TRBJ2-7; tentatively, D is TRBD1 (6 bases). V lost 6 bases and J 0 bases, leaving 12 bases between the germline ends. Germline V CDR1 and CDR2: DFQATT, SNEGSKA (reference sequence). CDR3 length: 13 residues. The CDR3 spells CSAPTGNSYEQYF. Here the CDR3 DNA reads TGCAGTGCCCCGACAGGAAACTCCTACGAGCAGTACTTC.

The V call is TRBV2, the J call TRBJ2-5; 7 bases fit TRBD1. With V trimmed by 5 bases and J by 3 bases, 6 bases remained unmatched. This CDR3 has 14 residues. Germline CDR1 reads SNHLY; CDR2 reads FYNNEI. CDR3 protein: CASSRRGQEETQYF. CDR3 nucleotide sequence: TGTGCCAGCAGTCGTAGGGGGCAGGAAGAGACCCAGTACTTC.

In this sample, this clonotype is medium-sized. The chain joins TRBV7-2 to TRBJ2-7; 13 bases match TRBD2. Germline trimming cut 5 bases from V and 1 base from J; bases unmatched to any gene: 2. The CDR3 is made up of 15 amino acids. CDR1 and CDR2 from the germline V gene are SGHTA and FQGNSA. CDR3: CASSKTSGRSYEQYF. CDR3 DNA sequence: TGTGCCAGCAGCAAGACTAGCGGGAGGTCCTACGAGCAGTACTTC.

The chain recombines TRBV5-1 with TRBJ2-7, with TRBD1 as a possible D gene (6 bases). V was cut by 4 bases and J by 3 bases, with 20 bases left in between. CDR3 length equals 16 residues. Germline V gives CDR1 SGHRS, CDR2 YFSETQ. CDR3 DNA sequence: TGCGCCAGCAGCGCACGACAGGTAATGACCGGCTACGAGCAGTACTTC. Protein sequence: CASSARQVMTGYEQYF.

In its sample, this clonotype was seen many times. The chain joins TRBV6-5 to TRBJ2-1; 14 nucleotides match TRBD2. Germline V gene sequence: CDR1 MNHEY, CDR2 SVGAGI. Trimming took 6 bases from V and 6 from J; bases not matched to a gene: 19. The CDR3 spans 20 residues. For the CDR3, the DNA is TGTGCCAGCAGGACCACGCGGGGACTAGCGGGGGTCCCCTCCCGCAATGAGCAGTTCTTC. Translation: CASRTTRGLAGVPSRNEQFF.

This clonotype occurred many times. The rearrangement joins TRBV5-6 to TRBJ1-4; D may be TRBD1 (5 bases). The CDR3 loop spans 14 amino acids. V lost 0 bases and J 8 bases, leaving 11 bases between the germline ends. Germline CDR1 SGHDT, CDR2 YYEEEE. The CDR3 region is CASSLVGVEEKLFF. The CDR3 coding sequence is TGTGCCAGCAGCTTGGTAGGGGTAGAGGAAAAACTGTTTTTT.

A remark on this clonotype: One end of the junction is discordant with germline, which a read error may explain. The rearrangement links TRBV24-1 to TRBJ2-1; 9 nucleotides agree with TRBD2. Germline CDR1 KGHDR, CDR2 SFDVKD. The CDR3 runs 14 residues. CDR3 sequence (DNA): TGTGCCACCAGGGGCGGGGGGGACTGCAATGGGCAGTTCTTC. It translates to CATRGGGDCNGQFF.

This clonotype was counted ten times or more. The gene calls are TRBV5-8 and TRBJ2-7; TRBD2 matches 7 bases. The trim removed 4 bases at V and 7 bases at J, leaving 11 bases unmatched. Germline values: CDR1 SGHTS, CDR2 YDEGEE. There are 14 residues in the CDR3. In DNA, the CDR3 is TGTGCCAGCAGCCCATGGGGGGGAGTGGGTGAGCAGTACTTC. It codes for CASSPWGGVGEQYF. Drawing the rest from reference TRBV5-8 and TRBJ2-7, the complete variable domain is EAGVTQSPTHLIKTRGQQATLRCSPISGHTSVYWYQQALGLGLQFLLWYDEGEERNRGNFPPRFSGRQFPNYSSELNVNALELEDSALYLCASSPWGGVGEQYFGPGTRLTVT.

The table lists this clonotype with many counts. This chain links TRBV3-2 with TRBJ2-7; TRBD1, the D gene given by the table, was not confirmed from the DNA. TRBV3-2 is described as a pseudogene. The length of the CDR3 is 16 residues. The CDR3 DNA reads as TGTGCCAGCAGCCATGACTCGGGACAGGGGATCTACGAGCAGTACTTC. This translates into CASSHDSGQGIYEQYF.

This clonotype showed up many times. The chain couples TRBV6-1 to TRBJ2-2, with 9 bases fitting TRBD2. Germline CDR1 is MNHNS and CDR2 is SASEGT. Losses at the gene ends were 9 bases for V and 6 bases for J; bases not matched to a gene: 8. This CDR3 spans 14 amino acids. CDR3 in DNA: TGTGCCAGTCTGGGACTAGCCTTTTCCGGGGAGCTGTTTTTT. Its translation: CASLGLAFSGELFF.

The V call is TRBV2, the J call TRBJ1-1; no clear D gene. The V end was cut by 0 bases, the J end by 3 bases, with 8 bases between. CDR1 is SNHLY, CDR2 FYNNEI, per germline. CDR3 length equals 14 residues. CDR3 in amino acids: CASSEAKKYTEAFF. In nucleotides, the CDR3 is TGTGCCAGCAGTGAAGCCAAGAAGTACACTGAAGCTTTCTTT. Together with reference TRBV2 and TRBJ1-1, the CDR3 gives the full variable domain: EPEVTQTPSHQVTQMGQEVILRCVPISNHLYFYWYRQILGQKVEFLVSFYNNEISEKSEIFDDQFSVERPDGSNFTLKIRSTKLEDSAMYFCASSEAKKYTEAFFGQGTRLTVV.

This chain joins TRBV5-1 and TRBJ2-1; a weak D match, TRBD2 (5 bases). The CDR3 length is 15 residues. The germline V and J ends were trimmed by 1 base and 3 bases, with 11 bases remaining between them. The germline V gene encodes CDR1 SGHRS and CDR2 YFSETQ. The DNA for the CDR3 is TGCGCCAGCAGCTTGATTGTGGGGAGCTACAATGAGCAGTTCTTC. This gives the protein CASSLIVGSYNEQFF.

In its sample, this clonotype was seen many times. This chain connects TRBV13 to TRBJ2-7; 8 bases fit TRBD2. In germline, CDR1 is PRHDT, CDR2 FYEKMQ (reference sequence). The CDR3 spans 14 residues. V lost 3 bases to trimming and J lost 3 bases; unmatched junction nucleotides: 4. CDR3 sequence reads: CASSLRGVNYEQYF. Written as DNA, the CDR3 is TGTGCCAGCAGCTTGCGGGGGGTAAACTACGAGCAGTACTTC.

Points on this clonotype: One end of the junction varies from germline; a read error may be responsible. The chain uses TRBV20-1 and TRBJ2-3, with a weak D call TRBD2 (6 bases). The CDR3 totals 15 residues. The germline V gene encodes CDR1 DFQATT and CDR2 SNEGSKA (reference sequence). CDR3 in DNA: TGCAGTGCTAGTATTCCGGGAGTAGTCACAGATGCGCAGTATTTT. It specifies CSASIPGVVTDAQYF.